This TCR beta chain was captured in a study of radiation and T cells in renal cell carcinoma. General study results and limits: Without pretreatment biopsies, baseline tumor clonotype presence was undetermined. In blood, top tumor clones expanded by 2 weeks, shrinking by 4.

This CDR3 spans 16 amino acids. Per the germline V gene, CDR1 is SGHAT and CDR2 is FQNNGV. Trimming took 5 bases from V and 8 from J; bases not matched to a gene: 12. TCRdb keeps only in-frame clones here, not all; method: immunoSEQ multiplex PCR. This repertoire shows 45,000 or so clones, roughly 80% found once; its top ten account for roughly 30%. This clone was observed a few times. The antigen remains unidentified. Time point meaning: baseline pretreatment blood. The sample's treatment: 15 Gy SBRT to primary tumor, nephrectomy 4 weeks later. The chain couples TRBV11-2 to TRBJ1-6, with 7 bases matching TRBD1. The material was blood, obtained from a patient whose treatment included radiotherapy and nephrectomy. The TCR was taken from a woman in her seventies with renal cell carcinoma. In nucleotides, the CDR3 is TGTGCCAGCAGCCTGACAGGGTTGGCCTTAGATTCACCCCTCCACTTT. Protein sequence: CASSLTGLALDSPLHF.